Each of the 23 T cell receptor beta chains below was sequenced from the same sample in a study of naive and memory T cell subsets. Study-level findings and limits: Naive repertoires, especially CD8, held a few larger clonotypes, possibly memory cells re-expressing CD45RA.

Two oligonucleotides, mixed equimolar, formed the beta constant-region primer covering TRBC1 and TRBC2. Nested alpha and beta constant-region primers with the SP2 primer drove four PCR rounds on ligated cDNA. From the UMI-ligation and nested PCR reads, TCRdb called clonotypes with MiXCR, one entry per CDR3 protein. The sample lists about 140,000 distinct CDR3 sequences; around 21% were seen once. Antigens of these TCRs are unknown. Sequenced: naive CD8+ T cells from blood. The receptors derive from a human donor in good health.

The rearrangement joins TRBV27 to TRBJ1-2; TRBD1 might be the D (6 bases). Germline V CDR1 and CDR2: MNHEY, SMNVEV (reference sequence). The length of the CDR3 is 13 residues. V was cut by 2 bases and J by 8 bases, with 12 bases left in between. CDR3 sequence reads: CASSLIRGGGYTF. The CDR3 region has the DNA TGTGCCAGCAGTTTAATCAGGGGCGGCGGCTACACCTTC.

This clonotype was seen only a few times. V is TRBV6-2 or TRBV6-3 and J is TRBJ2-1; 9 nucleotides agree with TRBD2. This CDR3 contains 16 residues. CDR1 and CDR2 from the germline V gene are MNHEY and SVGEGT. Trimming removed 2 bases from V and 8 bases from J; junction bases left unmatched: 10. The CDR3 sequence is CASSYGQREAYDEQFF. The CDR3 DNA is TGTGCCAGCAGTTACGGTCAGCGGGAGGCTTATGATGAGCAGTTCTTC.

This CDR3 reads CASSQGPGQGTDTQYF. CDR3 DNA sequence: TGTGCCAGCAGCCAAGGACCGGGACAGGGCACAGATACGCAGTATTTT. This chain links TRBV3-1 with TRBJ2-3; 8 nucleotides line up with TRBD1. Germline V gives CDR1 LGHDT, CDR2 YNNKEL (reference sequence). The trim removed 1 base at V and 1 base at J, leaving 4 bases unmatched. The CDR3 totals 16 residues.

V is TRBV6-2 or TRBV6-3 and J is TRBJ2-1; 7 positions agree with TRBD1. Germline values: CDR1 MNHEY, CDR2 SVGEGT. The CDR3 consists of 11 residues. With 8 bases clipped from V and 9 bases from J, the junction kept 4 bases outside the gene matches. CDR3 sequence: CASSGGFEQFF. Here the CDR3 DNA reads TGTGCCAGCTCAGGGGGATTTGAGCAGTTCTTC.

This chain links TRBV12-3 or TRBV12-4 with TRBJ2-3; either TRBD1 or TRBD2 may supply D (5 bases each). The CDR3 spans 13 residues. Trimming stripped 5 bases from V and 3 bases from J, with 9 bases between. In DNA, the CDR3 is TGTGCCAGCAGTCGGGACGAAACAGATACGCAGTATTTT. Translated, it gives CASSRDETDTQYF.

Only a few counts were recorded for this clonotype. The chain couples TRBV6-5 to TRBJ2-2; D remains unclear. V lost 5 bases and J lost 4, with 20 bases in between. Per the germline V gene, CDR1 is MNHEY and CDR2 is SVGAGI. The CDR3 is 17 amino acids. For the CDR3, the DNA is TGTGCCAGCAGTCCGACCCTCCCGGCGCCAGTCACCGGGGAGCTGTTTTTT. Amino acid sequence: CASSPTLPAPVTGELFF.

The CDR3 loop is CASSPIEIYEQYF. For the CDR3, the DNA is TGTGCCAGCAGCCCCATTGAGATCTACGAGCAGTACTTC. The chain combines TRBV6-2 or TRBV6-3 with TRBJ2-7; D gene uncertain. The CDR3 contains 13 residues. Germline CDR1 and CDR2: MNHEY and SVGEGT. The V and J ends lost 6 bases and 3 bases respectively, with 12 bases between them.

The genes are TRBV20-1 and TRBJ2-7, with a tentative D call TRBD1 (5 bases). This CDR3 has 13 amino acids. The V and J ends lost 3 bases and 0 bases respectively, with 9 bases between them. CDR1 DFQATT and CDR2 SNEGSKA come from the germline V gene (reference sequence). The CDR3 loop is CSASSGRSYEQYF. CDR3 nucleotides: TGCAGTGCTAGCTCAGGGCGCTCCTACGAGCAGTACTTC.

This clonotype has a handful of counts. V and J are TRBV4-1 and TRBJ2-1; TRBD2 agrees at 11 bases. The length of the CDR3 is 13 residues. CDR1 is MGHRA, CDR2 YSYEKL, per germline. V dropped 5 bases and J dropped 8; count of bases not matched to a gene: 2. The CDR3 sequence is CASSLLAGDEQFF. CDR3 DNA: TGCGCCAGCAGCTTACTAGCGGGAGATGAGCAGTTCTTC.

This clonotype has a handful of counts. The CDR3 spells CASRPTGRSNQPQHF. The CDR3 DNA reads TGTGCCAGCAGGCCTACGGGCCGGAGCAATCAGCCCCAGCATTTT. The rearrangement joins TRBV6-5 to TRBJ1-5; no reliable D call. The CDR3 loop spans 15 amino acids. V gave up 6 bases and J gave up 1 base, with 13 bases separating them. Germline CDR1 MNHEY, CDR2 SVGAGI.

The V and J genes are TRBV28 and TRBJ2-2; 8 positions agree with TRBD1. The CDR3 contains 14 residues. Germline-derived CDR1 and CDR2 are MDHEN and SYDVKM. The junction had 9 bases not matched to a gene; V was cut back by 5 bases and J by 10 bases. CDR3 loop: CASSLFQGAKELFF. The CDR3 DNA follows: TGTGCCAGCAGTCTCTTTCAGGGGGCGAAGGAGCTGTTTTTT.

V gene TRBV18 combines with J gene TRBJ2-1, with TRBD2 matching 8 bases. Germline-derived CDR1 and CDR2 are KGHSH and LQKENI. The CDR3 has 13 residues. After removal of 6 bases from V and 9 bases from J, the junction contained 7 bases not matched to a gene. The CDR3 loop reads CASSPGTSGEQFF. The CDR3 DNA follows: TGTGCCAGCTCTCCCGGGACTAGTGGTGAGCAGTTCTTC. Combining the CDR3 with reference TRBV18 and TRBJ2-1 gives the whole variable domain NAGVMQNPRHLVRRRGQEARLRCSPMKGHSHVYWYRQLPEEGLKFMVYLQKENIIDESGMPKERFSAEFPKEGPSILRIQQVVRGDSAAYFCASSPGTSGEQFFGPGTRLTVL.

This clonotype was detected only a few times. This chain uses TRBV30 with TRBJ2-3; 7 bases match TRBD1. In germline, CDR1 is GTSNPN, CDR2 SVGIG (reference sequence). The CDR3 has 17 residues. V shed 3 bases, J shed 2 bases, and the junction held 14 bases outside the gene matches. DNA of the CDR3: TGTGCCTGGAGCGCCCACCTCCGGGACAGAGCCACAGATACGCAGTATTTT. This encodes CAWSAHLRDRATDTQYF.

There are a few counts of this clonotype. The gene calls are TRBV15 and TRBJ1-4; D is uncertain. The germline V gene has CDR1 LNHNV and CDR2 YYDKDF (reference sequence). The V gene lost 1 base and the J gene lost 4 bases, with 10 bases spanning the gap. This CDR3 region has 15 residues. CDR3 DNA sequence: TGTGCCACCAGCAGAGGAGGGAGCCTTAATGAAAAACTGTTTTTT. Translating it yields CATSRGGSLNEKLFF.

The V and J genes are TRBV12-5 and TRBJ2-7, with D maybe TRBD2 (6 bases). This CDR3 contains 18 residues. Trimming took off 3 bases at V and 0 bases at J, with 21 bases between the two ends. The germline gives CDR1 LGHNT, CDR2 FRNRAP. The CDR3 protein is CASGFSPSSATSSYEQYF. As DNA, the CDR3 is TGTGCTAGTGGTTTCTCTCCTTCTAGCGCAACAAGCTCCTACGAGCAGTACTTC.

This clonotype was seen ten or more times. The chain couples TRBV10-2 to TRBJ1-5; D is perhaps TRBD1 (5 bases). The CDR3 runs 14 residues. Looked up from germline, CDR1 is WSHSY and CDR2 is SAAADI. The V gene lost 5 bases and the J gene lost 5 bases, with 13 bases spanning the gap. CDR3 nucleotide sequence: TGCGCCAGCAGTACCAGACAGACAGATCAGCCCCAGCATTTT. Translated: CASSTRQTDQPQHF.

This chain uses TRBV18 with TRBJ2-1, with D perhaps assigned TRBD1 or TRBD2 (5 bases each). Germline V CDR1 and CDR2: KGHSH, LQKENI. The V end lost 1 base, the J end lost 4 bases, and 20 bases lay between the germline ends. The CDR3 contains 18 residues. The CDR3 region is CASSPRAPGRVLYNEQFF. CDR3 in DNA: TGTGCCAGCTCACCACGGGCCCCGGGACGAGTTCTTTACAATGAGCAGTTCTTC.

V is TRBV28 and J is TRBJ2-7; 10 bases fit TRBD1. The CDR3 spans 13 residues. Germline loops: CDR1 MDHEN, CDR2 SYDVKM. After removal of 8 bases from V and 7 bases from J, the junction contained 8 bases not matched to a gene. The CDR3 sequence: CASDRGRGMEQYF. CDR3 nucleotides: TGTGCCAGCGACAGGGGGCGCGGGATGGAGCAGTACTTC. Drawing the rest from reference TRBV28 and TRBJ2-7, the complete variable domain is DVKVTQSSRYLVKRTGEKVFLECVQDMDHENMFWYRQDPGLGLRLIYFSYDVKMKEKGDIPEGYSVSREKKERFSLILESASTNQTSMYLCASDRGRGMEQYFGPGTRLTVT.

The CDR3 bases are TGTGCCAGCAGCTGGGACAGGGGTCGGGACACTGAAGCTTTCTTT. This sequence encodes CASSWDRGRDTEAFF. The chain links TRBV7-8 to TRBJ1-1; 10 nucleotides agree with TRBD1. The V segment lost 4 bases and the J segment 3 bases; nucleotides outside the gene matches: 5. The CDR3 runs to 15 residues. Germline V lookup: CDR1 SGHVS, CDR2 FQNEAQ.

V usage is TRBV12-3 or TRBV12-4 and J usage is TRBJ2-5, with no clear D. Trimming shortened V by 6 bases and J by 5 bases, and 7 bases separated the two germline ends. This CDR3 is 11 amino acids long. The CDR3 coding sequence is TGTGCCAGCAGAAACGGGGAGACCCAGTACTTC. It codes for CASRNGETQYF.

This clonotype turned up a few times. V gene TRBV29-1 combines with J gene TRBJ2-3, with D possibly matching TRBD1 (5 bases). Germline V lookup: CDR1 SQVTM, CDR2 ANQGSEA. This CDR3 contains 14 residues. The V end lost 0 bases, the J end lost 6 bases, and 13 bases lay between the germline ends. The CDR3 nucleotides are TGCAGCGTTGAAGATGGCAGGGTGGGTGATACGCAGTATTTT. Encoded protein: CSVEDGRVGDTQYF.

The J gene is TRBJ1-2, the V gene TRBV3-1; 11 bases are a match to TRBD1. V gave up 5 bases and J gave up 5 bases; unmatched junction bases: 7. The germline CDR1 and CDR2 sequences are LGHDT and YNNKEL (reference sequence). The CDR3 is 15 amino acids. CDR3 in amino acids: CASSLTGTGGYGYTF. The CDR3, as DNA: TGTGCCAGCAGCTTAACCGGGACAGGGGGTTATGGCTACACCTTC.

The chain carries TRBV28 and TRBJ2-7; TRBD1 agrees at 11 bases. Germline loops: CDR1 MDHEN, CDR2 SYDVKM. Trimming removed 5 bases from V and 2 bases from J; junction bases left unmatched: 11. The CDR3 loop spans 17 amino acids. In nucleotides, the CDR3 is TGTGCCAGCAGTGAACCCGGGACAGGGGGAATAACCTACGAGCAGTACTTC. Its translation: CASSEPGTGGITYEQYF.